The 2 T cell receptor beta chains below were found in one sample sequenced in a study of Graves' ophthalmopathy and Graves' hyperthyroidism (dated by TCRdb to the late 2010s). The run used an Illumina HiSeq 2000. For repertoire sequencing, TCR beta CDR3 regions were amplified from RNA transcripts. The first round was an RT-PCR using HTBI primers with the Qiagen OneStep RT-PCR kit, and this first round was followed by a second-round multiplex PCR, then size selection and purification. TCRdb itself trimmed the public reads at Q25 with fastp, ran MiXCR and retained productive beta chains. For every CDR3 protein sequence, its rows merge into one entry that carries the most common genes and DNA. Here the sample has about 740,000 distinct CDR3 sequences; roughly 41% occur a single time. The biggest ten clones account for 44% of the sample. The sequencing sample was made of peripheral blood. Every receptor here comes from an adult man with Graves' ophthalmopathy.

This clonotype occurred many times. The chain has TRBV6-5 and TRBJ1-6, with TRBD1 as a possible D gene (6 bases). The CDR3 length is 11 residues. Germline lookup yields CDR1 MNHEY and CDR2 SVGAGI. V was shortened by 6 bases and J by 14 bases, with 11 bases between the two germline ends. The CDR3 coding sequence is TGTGCCAGCAGAAACCGGGACACCCTCCACTTT. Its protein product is CASRNRDTLHF.

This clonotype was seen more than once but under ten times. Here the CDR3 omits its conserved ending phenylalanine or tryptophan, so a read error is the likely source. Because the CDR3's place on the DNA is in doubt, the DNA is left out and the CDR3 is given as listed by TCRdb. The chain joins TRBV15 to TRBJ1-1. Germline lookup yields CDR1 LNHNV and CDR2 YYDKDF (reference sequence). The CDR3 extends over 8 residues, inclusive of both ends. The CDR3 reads CATSRDLV.